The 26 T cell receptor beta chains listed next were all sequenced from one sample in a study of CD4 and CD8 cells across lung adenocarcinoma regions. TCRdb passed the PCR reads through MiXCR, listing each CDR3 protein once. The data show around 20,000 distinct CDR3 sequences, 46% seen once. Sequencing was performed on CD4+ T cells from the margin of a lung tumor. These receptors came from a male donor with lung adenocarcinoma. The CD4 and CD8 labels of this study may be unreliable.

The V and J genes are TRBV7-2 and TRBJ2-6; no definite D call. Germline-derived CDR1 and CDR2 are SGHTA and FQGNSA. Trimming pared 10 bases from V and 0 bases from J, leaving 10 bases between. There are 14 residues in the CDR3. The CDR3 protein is CANPSASGANVLTF. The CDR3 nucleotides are TGTGCCAACCCCTCCGCCTCTGGGGCCAACGTCCTGACTTTC.

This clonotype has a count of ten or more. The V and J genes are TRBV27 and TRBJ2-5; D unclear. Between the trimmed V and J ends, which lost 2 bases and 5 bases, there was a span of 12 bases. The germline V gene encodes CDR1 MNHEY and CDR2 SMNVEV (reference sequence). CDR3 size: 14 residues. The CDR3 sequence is CASSLHGPRETQYF. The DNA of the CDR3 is TGTGCCAGCAGTTTACATGGGCCGAGGGAGACCCAGTACTTC.

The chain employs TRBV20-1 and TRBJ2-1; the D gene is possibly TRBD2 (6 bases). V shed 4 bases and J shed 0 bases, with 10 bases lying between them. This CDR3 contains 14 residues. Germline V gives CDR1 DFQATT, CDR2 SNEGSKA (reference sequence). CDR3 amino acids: CSAIGGSSYNEQFF. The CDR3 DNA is TGCAGTGCTATCGGGGGAAGCTCCTACAATGAGCAGTTCTTC.

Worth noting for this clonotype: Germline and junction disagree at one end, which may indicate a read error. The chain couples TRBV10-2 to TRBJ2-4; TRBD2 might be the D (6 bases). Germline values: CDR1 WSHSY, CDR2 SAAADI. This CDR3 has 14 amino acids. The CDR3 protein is CAGSGRRGRDTQYF. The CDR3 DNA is TGTGCGGGCAGTGGGAGGCGTGGCCGAGACACTCAGTACTTC.

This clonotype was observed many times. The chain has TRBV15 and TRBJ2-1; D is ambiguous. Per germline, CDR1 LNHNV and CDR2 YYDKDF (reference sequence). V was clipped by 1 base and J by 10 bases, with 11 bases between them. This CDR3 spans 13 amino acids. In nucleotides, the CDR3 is TGTGCCACCAGCAGAGCTACTCGGAAGGAGCAGTTCTTC. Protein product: CATSRATRKEQFF.

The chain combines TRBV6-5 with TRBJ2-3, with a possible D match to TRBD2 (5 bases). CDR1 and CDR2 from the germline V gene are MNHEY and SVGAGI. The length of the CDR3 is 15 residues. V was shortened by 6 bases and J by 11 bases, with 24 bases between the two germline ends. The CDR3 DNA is TGTGCCAGCAGCTTAGCGCCGCCCTCCTACAATGAGCAGTATTTT. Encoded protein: CASSLAPPSYNEQYF.

This CDR3 is CASSEVIISSRVKDEQFF. The DNA of the CDR3 is TGTGCCAGCAGTGAAGTAATAATCTCAAGCAGGGTCAAAGATGAGCAGTTCTTC. The chain carries TRBV6-1 and TRBJ2-1; the D gene is possibly TRBD1 (5 bases). CDR3 length: 18 residues. Germline CDR1 reads MNHNS; CDR2 reads SASEGT. Deletions cut 1 base from V and 8 bases from J, with 24 bases between.

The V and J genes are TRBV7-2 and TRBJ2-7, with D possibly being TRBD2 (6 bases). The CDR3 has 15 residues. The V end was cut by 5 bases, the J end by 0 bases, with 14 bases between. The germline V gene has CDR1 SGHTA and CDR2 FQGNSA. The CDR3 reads CASSPNAGISYEQYF. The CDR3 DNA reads TGTGCCAGCAGCCCAAATGCGGGAATCTCCTACGAGCAGTACTTC.

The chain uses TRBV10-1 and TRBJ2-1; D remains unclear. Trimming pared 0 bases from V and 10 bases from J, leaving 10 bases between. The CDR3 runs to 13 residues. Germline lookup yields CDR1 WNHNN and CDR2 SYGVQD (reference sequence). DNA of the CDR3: TGCGCCAGCAGTGAGTCGGGTAGGGTAGAGCAGTTCTTC. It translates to CASSESGRVEQFF.

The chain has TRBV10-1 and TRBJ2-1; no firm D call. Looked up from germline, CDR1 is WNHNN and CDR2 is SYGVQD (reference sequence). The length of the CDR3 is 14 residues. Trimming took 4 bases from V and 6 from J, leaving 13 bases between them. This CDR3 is CASSVSLWSNEQFF. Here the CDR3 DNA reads TGCGCCAGCAGTGTATCTTTGTGGAGCAATGAGCAGTTCTTC.

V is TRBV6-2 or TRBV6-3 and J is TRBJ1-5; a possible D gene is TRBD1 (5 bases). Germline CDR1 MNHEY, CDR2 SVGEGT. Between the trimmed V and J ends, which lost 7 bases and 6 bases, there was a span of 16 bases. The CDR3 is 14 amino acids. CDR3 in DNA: TGTGCCAGCACCATGGGGGGATACGGTCAGCCCCAGCATTTT. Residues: CASTMGGYGQPQHF.

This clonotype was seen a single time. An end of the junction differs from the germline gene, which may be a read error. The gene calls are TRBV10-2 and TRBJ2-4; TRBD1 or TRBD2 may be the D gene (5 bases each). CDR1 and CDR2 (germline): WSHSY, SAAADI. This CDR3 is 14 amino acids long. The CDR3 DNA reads TGCGCCAGCAGGGGGCTGGGAGCCAAAGACATTCAGTACTTC. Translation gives CASRGLGAKDIQYF.

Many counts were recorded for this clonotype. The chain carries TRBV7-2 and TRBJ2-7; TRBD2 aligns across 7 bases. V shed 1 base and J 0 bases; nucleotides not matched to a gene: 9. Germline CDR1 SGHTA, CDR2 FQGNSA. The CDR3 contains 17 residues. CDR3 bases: TGTGCCAGCAGCTTAGGGGGAGGGGCGGGACTCTCCTACGAGCAGTACTTC. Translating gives CASSLGGGAGLSYEQYF.

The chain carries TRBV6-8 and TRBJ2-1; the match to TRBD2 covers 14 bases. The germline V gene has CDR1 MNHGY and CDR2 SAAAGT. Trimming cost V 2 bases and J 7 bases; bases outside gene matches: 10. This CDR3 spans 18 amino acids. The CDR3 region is CASSYDTGLAGVGNEQFF. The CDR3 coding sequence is TGTGCCAGCAGTTACGACACGGGACTAGCGGGAGTAGGTAATGAGCAGTTCTTC.

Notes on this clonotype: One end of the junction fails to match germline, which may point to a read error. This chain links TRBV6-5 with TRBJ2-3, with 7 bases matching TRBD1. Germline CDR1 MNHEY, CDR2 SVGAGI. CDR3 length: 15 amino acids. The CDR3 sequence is CASSHRGRDTETQYF. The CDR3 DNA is TGTGCCAGCAGTCACAGGGGACGGGACACAGAGACGCAGTATTTT.

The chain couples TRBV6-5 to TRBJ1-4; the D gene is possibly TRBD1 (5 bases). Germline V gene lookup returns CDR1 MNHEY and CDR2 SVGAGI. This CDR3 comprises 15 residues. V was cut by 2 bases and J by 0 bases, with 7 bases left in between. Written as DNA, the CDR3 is TGTGCCAGCAGTTACGGGGACTCAACTAATGAAAAACTGTTTTTT. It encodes CASSYGDSTNEKLFF.

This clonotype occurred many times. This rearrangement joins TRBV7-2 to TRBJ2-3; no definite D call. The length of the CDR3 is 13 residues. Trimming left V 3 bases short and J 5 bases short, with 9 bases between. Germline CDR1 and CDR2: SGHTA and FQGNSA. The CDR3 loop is CASSFPPGDTQYF. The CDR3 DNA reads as TGTGCCAGCAGCTTCCCTCCCGGAGATACGCAGTATTTT. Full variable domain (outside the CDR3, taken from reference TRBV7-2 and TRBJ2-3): GAGVSQSPSNKVTEKGKDVELRCDPISGHTALYWYRQSLGQGLEFLIYFQGNSAPDKSGLPSDRFSAERTGGSVSTLTIQRTQQEDSAVYLCASSFPPGDTQYFGPGTRLTVL.

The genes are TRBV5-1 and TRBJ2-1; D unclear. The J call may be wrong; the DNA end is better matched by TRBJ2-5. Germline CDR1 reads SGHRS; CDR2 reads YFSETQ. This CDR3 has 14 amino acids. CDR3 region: CASSLGSARETQYF. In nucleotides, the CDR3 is TGCGCCAGCAGCTTGGGGTCCGCGCGGGAGACCCAGTACTTC.

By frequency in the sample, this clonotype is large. The CDR3 spells CASSKLAEYNEQFF. The CDR3 nucleotides are TGTGCCAGCAGTAAACTAGCGGAGTACAATGAGCAGTTCTTC. This chain links TRBV6-1 with TRBJ2-1, with 8 bases matching TRBD2. The CDR3 totals 14 residues. After removal of 5 bases from V and 4 bases from J, the junction contained 4 bases not matched to a gene. CDR1 and CDR2 from the germline V gene are MNHNS and SASEGT.

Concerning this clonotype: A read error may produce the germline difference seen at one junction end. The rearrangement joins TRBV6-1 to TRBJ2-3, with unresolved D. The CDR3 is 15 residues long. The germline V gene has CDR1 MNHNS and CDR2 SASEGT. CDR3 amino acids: CASSEGNPATDTQYF. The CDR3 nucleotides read TGTGCCAGCAGTGAGGGGAACCCGGCCACAGATACGCAGTATTTC.

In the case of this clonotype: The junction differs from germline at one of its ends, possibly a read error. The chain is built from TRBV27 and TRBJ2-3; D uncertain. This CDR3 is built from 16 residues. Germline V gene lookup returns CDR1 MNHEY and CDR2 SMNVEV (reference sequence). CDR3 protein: CASNTFETGITEKQFF. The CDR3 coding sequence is TGTGCCAGCAATACTTTTGAGACTGGGATCACAGAGAAGCAGTTTTTT.

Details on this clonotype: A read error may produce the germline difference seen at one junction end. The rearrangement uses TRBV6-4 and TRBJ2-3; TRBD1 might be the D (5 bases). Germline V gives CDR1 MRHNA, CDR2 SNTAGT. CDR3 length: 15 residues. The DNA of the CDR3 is TGTGCCAGCAGTGACGGGGCCGTGAGCCAAAATACGCAGTACTTT. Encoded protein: CASSDGAVSQNTQYF.

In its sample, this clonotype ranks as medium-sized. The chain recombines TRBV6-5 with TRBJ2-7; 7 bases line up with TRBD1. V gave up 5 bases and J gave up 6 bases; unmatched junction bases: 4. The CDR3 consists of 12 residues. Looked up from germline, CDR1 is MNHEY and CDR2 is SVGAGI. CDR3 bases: TGTGCCAGCAGTCGTCCAGGGGGCGAGCAGTACTTC. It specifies CASSRPGGEQYF.

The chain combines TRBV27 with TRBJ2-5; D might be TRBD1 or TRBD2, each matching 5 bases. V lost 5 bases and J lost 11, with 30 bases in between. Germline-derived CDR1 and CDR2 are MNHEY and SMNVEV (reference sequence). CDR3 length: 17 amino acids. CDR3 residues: CASSAGRGACDQDTQYF. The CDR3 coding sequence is TGTGCCAGCAGTGCGGGCCGAGGGGCTTGTGACCAAGATACGCAGTACTTC.

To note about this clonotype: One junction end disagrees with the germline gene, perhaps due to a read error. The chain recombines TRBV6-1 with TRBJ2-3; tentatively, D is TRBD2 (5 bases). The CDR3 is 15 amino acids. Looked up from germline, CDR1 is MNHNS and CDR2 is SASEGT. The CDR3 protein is CARGLQAGITETQYF. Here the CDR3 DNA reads TGTGCCCGCGGACTCCAGGCCGGAATCACAGAGACGCAGTATTTT.

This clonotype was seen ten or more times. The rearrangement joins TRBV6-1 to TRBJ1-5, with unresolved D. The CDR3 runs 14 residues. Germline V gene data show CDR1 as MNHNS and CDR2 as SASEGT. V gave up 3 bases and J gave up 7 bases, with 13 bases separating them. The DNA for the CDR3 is TGTGCCAGCAGTGAGACACGGCGGTACCAGCCCCAGCATTTT. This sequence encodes CASSETRRYQPQHF.